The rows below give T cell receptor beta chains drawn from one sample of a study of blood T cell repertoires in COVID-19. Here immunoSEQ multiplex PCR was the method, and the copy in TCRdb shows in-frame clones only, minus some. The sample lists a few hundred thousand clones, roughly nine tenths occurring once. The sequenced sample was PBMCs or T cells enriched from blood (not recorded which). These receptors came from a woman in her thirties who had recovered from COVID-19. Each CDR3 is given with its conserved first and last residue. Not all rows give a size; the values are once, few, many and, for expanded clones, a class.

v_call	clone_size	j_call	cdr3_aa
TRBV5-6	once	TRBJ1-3	CASSLAGKENTIYF
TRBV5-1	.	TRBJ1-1	CASSGGGGTQPEAFF
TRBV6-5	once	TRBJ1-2	CASTRGVYGYTF
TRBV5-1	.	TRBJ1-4	CASSGGTATNEKLFF
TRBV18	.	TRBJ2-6	CASSLIPGISGANVLTF
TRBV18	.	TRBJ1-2	CASSRGGTEGGYTF
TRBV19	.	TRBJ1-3	CASSIRVTAGNTIYF
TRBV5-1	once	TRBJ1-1	CASFLGSNTEAFF
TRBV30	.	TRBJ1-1	CAWKTGRDTEAFF
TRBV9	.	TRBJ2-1	CASSVANTGYNEQFF
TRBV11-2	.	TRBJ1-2	CASSLGGTGGLYGYTF
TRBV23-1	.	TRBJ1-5	CASSHGQGHQPQHF
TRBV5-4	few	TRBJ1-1	CASSLGQARENTEAFF
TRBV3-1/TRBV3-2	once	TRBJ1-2	CASSQDPGDFGYTF
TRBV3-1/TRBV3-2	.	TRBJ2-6	CASSHDRGRGGANVLTF
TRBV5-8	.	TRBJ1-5	CASSTGQGGHQPQHF
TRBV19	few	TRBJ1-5	CASSVPGGGQPQHF
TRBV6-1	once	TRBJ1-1	CASSEGANTEAFF
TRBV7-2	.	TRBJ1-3	CASSLVQGSGNTIYF
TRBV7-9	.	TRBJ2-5	CASSRVSGGGGETQYF
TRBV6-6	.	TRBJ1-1	CASSPRGGRDMNTEAFF
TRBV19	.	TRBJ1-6	CASRGGVDSPLHF